These 8 T cell receptor beta chains were all obtained from the same sample, sequenced in a study of T-cell memory formation after mild COVID-19. Each CDR3 protein is one row after TCRdb ran MiXCR on the 5' RACE reads. The sample has 95,000 to 120,000 distinct CDR3 sequences, around a fifth seen once; the top ten hold about two fifths. The sequenced sample was PBMCs or a T cell subset sorted from them (not recorded which). The source is a man aged 18 to 30 who had mild COVID-19 (a few samples of this study predate the infection). Cell type and time point are not known.

This clonotype was seen many times. The rearrangement joins TRBV29-1 to TRBJ2-1; D perhaps matches TRBD2 (6 bases). Germline CDR1 reads SQVTM; CDR2 reads ANQGSEA. The CDR3 is 12 residues long. Trimming cost V 3 bases and J 8 bases, with 11 bases left between them. In nucleotides, the CDR3 is TGCAGCGTTGAGGAGAGGGACTATGAGCAGTTCTTC. It yields the protein CSVEERDYEQFF.

This clonotype has only a few counts. The rearrangement uses TRBV4-2 and TRBJ1-6; 9 bases are a match to TRBD1. With 0 bases clipped from V and 6 bases from J, the junction kept 3 bases outside the gene matches. Germline CDR1 LGHNA, CDR2 YNFKEQ. The CDR3 extends over 16 amino acids. In nucleotides, the CDR3 is TGTGCCAGCAGCCAAGATCCGGGACAGGGTAATTCACCCCTCCACTTT. Translated: CASSQDPGQGNSPLHF.

V gene TRBV7-6 combines with J gene TRBJ2-7; D might be TRBD2 (6 bases). The CDR3 loop spans 14 amino acids. The V end was cut by 1 base, the J end by 3 bases, with 10 bases between. The germline gives CDR1 SGHVS, CDR2 FNYEAQ. CDR3 sequence reads: CASSLELAGYEQYF. DNA for the CDR3: TGTGCCAGCAGCTTAGAACTAGCTGGCTACGAGCAGTACTTC.

The rearrangement uses TRBV6-5 and TRBJ1-2; 7 bases match TRBD1. The length of the CDR3 is 14 residues. CDR1 is MNHEY and CDR2 is SVGAGI in the germline V gene. Trimming cost V 4 bases and J 2 bases; bases outside gene matches: 4. For the CDR3, the DNA is TGTGCCAGCAGTTGGGGACAGCGAAACTATGGCTACACCTTC. Translated, it gives CASSWGQRNYGYTF.

This clonotype was counted only a few times. The chain joins TRBV24-1 to TRBJ2-3; a possible D gene is TRBD1 (5 bases). CDR3 length: 15 amino acids. Trimming pared 0 bases from V and 2 bases from J, leaving 8 bases between. Germline V gives CDR1 KGHDR, CDR2 SFDVKD. The CDR3 bases are TGTGCCACCAGTGATTTGCAAGGGGTCACAGATACGCAGTATTTT. Amino acids: CATSDLQGVTDTQYF.

This clonotype appeared a few times. The chain links TRBV10-3 to TRBJ1-1; 8 bases align to TRBD1. The germline gives CDR1 ENHRY, CDR2 SYGVKD. V shed 6 bases, J shed 1 base, and the junction held 4 bases outside the gene matches. The CDR3 loop spans 14 amino acids. The CDR3 DNA sequence: TGTGCCATCAGGGACACAGGGGGGAACACTGAAGCTTTCTTT. Its translation is CAIRDTGGNTEAFF.

The table lists this clonotype with a few counts. The chain links TRBV2 to TRBJ2-5; 7 nucleotides line up with TRBD1. Germline V CDR1 and CDR2: SNHLY, FYNNEI. The V gene end was trimmed by 4 bases and the J gene end by 4 bases; junction bases not matched to a gene: 3. CDR3 length: 13 amino acids. Here the CDR3 DNA reads TGTGCCAGCAGTGGGACAGGCGCAGAGACCCAGTACTTC. Translating it yields CASSGTGAETQYF. Together with reference TRBV2 and TRBJ2-5, the CDR3 gives the full variable domain: EPEVTQTPSHQVTQMGQEVILRCVPISNHLYFYWYRQILGQKVEFLVSFYNNEISEKSEIFDDQFSVERPDGSNFTLKIRSTKLEDSAMYFCASSGTGAETQYFGPGTRLLVL.

Ten or more counts support this clonotype. The chain recombines TRBV19 with TRBJ2-3; possibly TRBD2 for D (6 bases). The CDR3 sequence is 16 residues long. V was cut by 6 bases and J by 0 bases, with 16 bases left in between. CDR1 LNHDA and CDR2 SQIVND come from the germline V gene (reference sequence). CDR3 amino acids: CASSGPAGSSTDTQYF. The CDR3 DNA is TGTGCCAGTAGCGGTCCGGCGGGGTCTAGCACAGATACGCAGTATTTT.